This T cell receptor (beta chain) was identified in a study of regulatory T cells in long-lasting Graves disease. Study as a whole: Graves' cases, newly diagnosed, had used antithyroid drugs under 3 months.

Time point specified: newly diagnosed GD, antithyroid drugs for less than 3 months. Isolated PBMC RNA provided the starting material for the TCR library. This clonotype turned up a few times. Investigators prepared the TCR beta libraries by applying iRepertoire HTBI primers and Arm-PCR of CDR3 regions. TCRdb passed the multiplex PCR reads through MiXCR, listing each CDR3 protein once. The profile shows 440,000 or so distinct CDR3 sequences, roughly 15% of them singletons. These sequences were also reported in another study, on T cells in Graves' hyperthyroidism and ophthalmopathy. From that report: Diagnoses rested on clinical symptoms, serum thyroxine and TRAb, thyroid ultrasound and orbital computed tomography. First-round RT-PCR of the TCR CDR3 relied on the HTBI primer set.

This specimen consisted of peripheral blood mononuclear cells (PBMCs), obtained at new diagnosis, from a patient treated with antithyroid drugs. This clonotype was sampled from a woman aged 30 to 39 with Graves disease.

The CDR3 sequence is CSARPAAYEQYF. DNA of the CDR3: TGCAGTGCTAGGCCGGCGGCCTACGAGCAGTACTTC. The rearrangement joins TRBV20-1 to TRBJ2-7; D unresolved. Per the germline V gene, CDR1 is DFQATT and CDR2 is SNEGSKA (reference sequence). CDR3 length: 12 amino acids. V was pared by 3 bases and J by 2 bases, with 8 bases between.